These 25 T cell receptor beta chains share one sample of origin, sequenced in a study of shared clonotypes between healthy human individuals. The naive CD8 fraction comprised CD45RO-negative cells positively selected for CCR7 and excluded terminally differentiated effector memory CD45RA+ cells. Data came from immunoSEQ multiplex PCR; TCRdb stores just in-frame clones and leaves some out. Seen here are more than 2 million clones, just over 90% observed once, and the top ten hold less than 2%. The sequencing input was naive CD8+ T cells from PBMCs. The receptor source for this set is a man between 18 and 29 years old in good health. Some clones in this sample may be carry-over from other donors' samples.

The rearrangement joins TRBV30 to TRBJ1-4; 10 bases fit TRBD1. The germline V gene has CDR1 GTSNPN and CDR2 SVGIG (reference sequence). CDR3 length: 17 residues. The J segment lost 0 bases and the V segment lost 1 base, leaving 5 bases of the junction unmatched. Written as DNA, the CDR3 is TGTGCCTGGAGTGCGGACAGGGGGGTTGCAACTAATGAAAAACTGTTTTTT. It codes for CAWSADRGVATNEKLFF.

As DNA, the CDR3 is TGTGCCACCCGACAGAAGAGCTCCTACGAGCAGTACTTC. Translation gives CATRQKSSYEQYF. This chain links TRBV28 with TRBJ2-7, with D possibly being TRBD1 (5 bases). The length of the CDR3 is 13 residues. The germline V and J ends were trimmed by 10 bases and 0 bases, with 13 bases remaining between them. CDR1 is MDHEN, CDR2 SYDVKM, per germline.

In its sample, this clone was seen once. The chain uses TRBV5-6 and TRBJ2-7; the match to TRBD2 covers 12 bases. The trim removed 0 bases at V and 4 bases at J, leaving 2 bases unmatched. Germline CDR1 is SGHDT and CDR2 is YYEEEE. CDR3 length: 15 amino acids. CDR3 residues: CASSLGLAGVYEQYF. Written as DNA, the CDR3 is TGTGCCAGCAGCTTGGGACTAGCGGGAGTTTACGAGCAGTACTTC.

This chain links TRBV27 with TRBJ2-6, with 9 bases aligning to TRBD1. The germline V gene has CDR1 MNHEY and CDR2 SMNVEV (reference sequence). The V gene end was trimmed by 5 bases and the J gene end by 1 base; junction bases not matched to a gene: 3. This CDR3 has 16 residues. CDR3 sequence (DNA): TGTGCCAGCAGTCCCGGGACAGGGTCTGGGGCCAACGTCCTGACTTTC. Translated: CASSPGTGSGANVLTF. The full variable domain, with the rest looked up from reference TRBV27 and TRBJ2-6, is EAQVTQNPRYLITVTGKKLTVTCSQNMNHEYMSWYRQDPGLGLRQIYYSMNVEVTDKGDVPEGYKVSRKEKRNFPLILESPSPNQTSLYFCASSPGTGSGANVLTFGAGSRLTVL.

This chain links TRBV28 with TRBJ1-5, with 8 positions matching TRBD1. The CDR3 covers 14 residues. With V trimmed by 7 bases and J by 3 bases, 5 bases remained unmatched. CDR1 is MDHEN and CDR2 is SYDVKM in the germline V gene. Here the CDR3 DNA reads TGTGCCAGCAATTCGGACAGGGTCAATCAGCCCCAGCATTTT. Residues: CASNSDRVNQPQHF.

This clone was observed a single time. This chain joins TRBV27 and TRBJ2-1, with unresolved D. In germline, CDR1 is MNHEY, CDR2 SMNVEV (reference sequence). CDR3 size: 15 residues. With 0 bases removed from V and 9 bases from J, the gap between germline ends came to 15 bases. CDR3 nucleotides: TGTGCCAGCAGTTTATCGCGCCTCGTCGGTGGTGAGCAGTTCTTC. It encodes CASSLSRLVGGEQFF.

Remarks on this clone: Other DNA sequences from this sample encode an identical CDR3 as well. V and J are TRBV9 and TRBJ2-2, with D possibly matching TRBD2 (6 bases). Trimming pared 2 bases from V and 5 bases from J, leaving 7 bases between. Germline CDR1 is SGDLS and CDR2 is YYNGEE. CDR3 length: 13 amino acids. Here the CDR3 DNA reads TGTGCCAGCAGCGTCGGGGGAACCGGGGAGCTGTTTTTT. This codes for CASSVGGTGELFF.

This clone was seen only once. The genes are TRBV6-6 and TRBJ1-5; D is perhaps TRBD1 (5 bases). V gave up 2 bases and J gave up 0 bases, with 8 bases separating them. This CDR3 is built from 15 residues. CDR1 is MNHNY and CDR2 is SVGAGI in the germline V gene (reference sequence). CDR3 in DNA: TGTGCCAGCAGTTACCCGACAGATAGCAATCAGCCCCAGCATTTT. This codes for CASSYPTDSNQPQHF.

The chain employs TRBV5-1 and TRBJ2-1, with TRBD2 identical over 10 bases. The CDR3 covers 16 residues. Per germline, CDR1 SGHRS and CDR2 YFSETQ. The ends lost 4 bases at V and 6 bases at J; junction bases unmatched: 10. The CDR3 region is CASSMKREGGANEQFF. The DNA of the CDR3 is TGCGCCAGCAGCATGAAGCGGGAGGGTGGGGCCAATGAGCAGTTCTTC.

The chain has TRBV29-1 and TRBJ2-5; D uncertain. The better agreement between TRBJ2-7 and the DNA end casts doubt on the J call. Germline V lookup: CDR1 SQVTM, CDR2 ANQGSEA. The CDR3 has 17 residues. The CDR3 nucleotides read TGCAGCGTTGTAGGGTTTTCGTGGCAAAGCTTTCCCTACGAGCAGTACTTC. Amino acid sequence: CSVVGFSWQSFPYEQYF.

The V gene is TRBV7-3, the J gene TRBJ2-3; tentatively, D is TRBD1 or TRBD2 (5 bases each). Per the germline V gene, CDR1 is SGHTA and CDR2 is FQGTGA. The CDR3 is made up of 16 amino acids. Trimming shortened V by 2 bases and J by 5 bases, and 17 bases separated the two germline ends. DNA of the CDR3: TGTGCCAGCAGCTTACTCGGTGCCGGGGCGAGAGATACGCAGTATTTT. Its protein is CASSLLGAGARDTQYF.

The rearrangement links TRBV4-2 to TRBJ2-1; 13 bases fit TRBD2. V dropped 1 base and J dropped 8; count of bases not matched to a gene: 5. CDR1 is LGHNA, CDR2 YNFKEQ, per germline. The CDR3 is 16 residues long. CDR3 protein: CASSQVGLAGVYEQFF. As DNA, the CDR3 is TGTGCCAGCAGCCAAGTAGGACTAGCGGGAGTTTATGAGCAGTTCTTC.

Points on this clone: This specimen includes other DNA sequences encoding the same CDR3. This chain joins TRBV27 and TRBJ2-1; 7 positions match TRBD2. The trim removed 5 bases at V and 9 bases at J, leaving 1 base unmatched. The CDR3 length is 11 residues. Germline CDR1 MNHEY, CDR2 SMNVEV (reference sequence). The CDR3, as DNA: TGTGCCAGCAGTCCGGGGGGTGAGCAGTTCTTC. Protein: CASSPGGEQFF.

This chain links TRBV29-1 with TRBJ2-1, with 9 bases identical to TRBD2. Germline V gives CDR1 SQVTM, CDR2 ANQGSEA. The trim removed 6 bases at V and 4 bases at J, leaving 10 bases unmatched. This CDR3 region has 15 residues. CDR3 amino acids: CSVPRFAGGYNEQFF. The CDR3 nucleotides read TGCAGCGTCCCCCGATTTGCGGGAGGGTACAATGAGCAGTTCTTC.

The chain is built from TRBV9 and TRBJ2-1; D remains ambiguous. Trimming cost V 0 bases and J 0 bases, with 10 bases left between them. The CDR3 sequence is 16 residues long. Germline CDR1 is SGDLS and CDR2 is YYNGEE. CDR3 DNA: TGTGCCAGCAGCGTAGGTATCGTCTACTCCTACAATGAGCAGTTCTTC. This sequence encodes CASSVGIVYSYNEQFF.

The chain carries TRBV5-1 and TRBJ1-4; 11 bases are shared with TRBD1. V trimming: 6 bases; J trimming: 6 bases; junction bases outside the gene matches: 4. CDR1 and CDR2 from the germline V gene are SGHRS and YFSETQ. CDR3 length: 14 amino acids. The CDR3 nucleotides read TGCGCCAGCACCCAGGGACAGGGGGATGAAAAACTGTTTTTT. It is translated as CASTQGQGDEKLFF.

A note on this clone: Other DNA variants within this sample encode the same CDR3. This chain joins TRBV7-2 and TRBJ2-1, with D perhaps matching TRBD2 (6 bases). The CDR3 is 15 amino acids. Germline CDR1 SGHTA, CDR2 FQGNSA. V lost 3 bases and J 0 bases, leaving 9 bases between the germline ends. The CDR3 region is CASSLEGNSYNEQFF. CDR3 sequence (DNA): TGTGCCAGCAGCTTGGAGGGGAACTCCTACAATGAGCAGTTCTTC.

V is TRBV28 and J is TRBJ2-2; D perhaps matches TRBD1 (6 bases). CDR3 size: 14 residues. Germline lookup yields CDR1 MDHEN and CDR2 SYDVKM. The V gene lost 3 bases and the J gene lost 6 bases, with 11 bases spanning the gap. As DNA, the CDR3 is TGTGCCAGCAGTTTCCCTGAGGGGGCCGGGGAGCTGTTTTTT. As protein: CASSFPEGAGELFF.

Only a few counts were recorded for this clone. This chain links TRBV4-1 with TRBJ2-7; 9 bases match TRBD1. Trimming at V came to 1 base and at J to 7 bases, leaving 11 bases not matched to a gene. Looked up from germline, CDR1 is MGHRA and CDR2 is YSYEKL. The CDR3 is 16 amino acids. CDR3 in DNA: TGCGCCAGCAGCCAAGGCGAGGGACAGGGTGCCGGGGAGCAGTACTTC. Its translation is CASSQGEGQGAGEQYF.

In DNA form, the CDR3 reads TGTGCCAGCAGCTTGGCCGGGACAGGCATAGCGAACACCGGGGAGCTGTTTTTT. It specifies CASSLAGTGIANTGELFF. The chain recombines TRBV5-5 with TRBJ2-2; TRBD1 matches 8 bases. The CDR3 contains 18 residues. The V segment lost 0 bases and the J segment 0 bases; nucleotides outside the gene matches: 7. The V gene's germline CDR1 is SGHKS and CDR2 YYEKEE (reference sequence).

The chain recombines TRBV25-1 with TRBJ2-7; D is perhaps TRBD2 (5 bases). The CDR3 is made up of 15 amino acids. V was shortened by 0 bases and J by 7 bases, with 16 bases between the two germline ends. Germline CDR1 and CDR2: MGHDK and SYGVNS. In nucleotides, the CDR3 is TGTGCCAGCAGTGAATATGGCGCGGCGGGTGAGGAGCAGTACTTC. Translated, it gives CASSEYGAAGEEQYF.

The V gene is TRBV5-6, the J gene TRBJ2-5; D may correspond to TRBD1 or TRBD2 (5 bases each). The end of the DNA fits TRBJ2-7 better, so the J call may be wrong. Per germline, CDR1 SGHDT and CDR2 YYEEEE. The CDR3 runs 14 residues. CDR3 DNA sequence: TGTGCCAGCAGCTGGGACCGAGGAACCTACGAGCAGTACTTC. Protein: CASSWDRGTYEQYF.

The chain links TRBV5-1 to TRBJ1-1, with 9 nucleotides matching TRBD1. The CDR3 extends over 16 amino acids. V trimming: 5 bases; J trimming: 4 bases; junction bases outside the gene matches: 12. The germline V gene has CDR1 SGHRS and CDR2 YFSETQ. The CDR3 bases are TGCGCCAGCAGTAGGGGACAGGGAGAAGATGGCACTGAAGCTTTCTTT. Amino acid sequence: CASSRGQGEDGTEAFF.

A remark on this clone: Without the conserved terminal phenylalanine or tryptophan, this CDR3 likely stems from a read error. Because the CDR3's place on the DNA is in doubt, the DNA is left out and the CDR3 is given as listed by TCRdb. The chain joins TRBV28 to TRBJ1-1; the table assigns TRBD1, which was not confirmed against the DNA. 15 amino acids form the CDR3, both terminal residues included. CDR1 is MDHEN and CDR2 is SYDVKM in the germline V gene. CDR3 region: CASSPTGTGVTVASL.

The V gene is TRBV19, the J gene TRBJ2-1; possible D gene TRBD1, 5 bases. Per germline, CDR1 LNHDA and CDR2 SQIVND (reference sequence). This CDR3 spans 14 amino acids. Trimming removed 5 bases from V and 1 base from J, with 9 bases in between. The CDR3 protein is CASSLQGSYNEQFF. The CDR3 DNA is TGTGCCAGTAGTCTGCAGGGATCCTACAATGAGCAGTTCTTC.